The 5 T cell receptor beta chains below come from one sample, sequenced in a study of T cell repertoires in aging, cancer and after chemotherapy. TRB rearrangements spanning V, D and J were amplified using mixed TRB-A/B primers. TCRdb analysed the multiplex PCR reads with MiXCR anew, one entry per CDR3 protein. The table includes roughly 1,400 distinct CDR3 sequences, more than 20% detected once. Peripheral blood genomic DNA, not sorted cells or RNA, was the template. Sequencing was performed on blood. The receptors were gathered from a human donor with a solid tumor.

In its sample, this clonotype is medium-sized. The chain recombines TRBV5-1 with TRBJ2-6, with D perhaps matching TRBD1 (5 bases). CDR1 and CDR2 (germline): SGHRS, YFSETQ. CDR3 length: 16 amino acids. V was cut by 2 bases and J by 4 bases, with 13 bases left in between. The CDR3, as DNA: TGCGCCAGCAGCTTTGCAGGGCCATCGGGGGCCAACGTCCTGACTTTC. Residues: CASSFAGPSGANVLTF.

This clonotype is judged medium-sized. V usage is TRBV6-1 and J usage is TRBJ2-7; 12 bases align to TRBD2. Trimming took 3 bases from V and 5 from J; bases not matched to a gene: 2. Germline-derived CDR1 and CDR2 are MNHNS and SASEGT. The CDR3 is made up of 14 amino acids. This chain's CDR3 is CASSETSGGHEQYF. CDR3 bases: TGTGCCAGCAGTGAGACTAGCGGGGGCCACGAGCAGTACTTC.

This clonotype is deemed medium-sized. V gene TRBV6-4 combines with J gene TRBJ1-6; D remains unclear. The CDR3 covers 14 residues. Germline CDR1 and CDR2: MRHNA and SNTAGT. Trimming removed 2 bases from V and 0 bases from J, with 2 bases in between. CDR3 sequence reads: CASSDNSYNSPLHF. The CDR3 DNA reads TGTGCCAGCAGTGACAACTCCTATAATTCACCCCTCCACTTT.

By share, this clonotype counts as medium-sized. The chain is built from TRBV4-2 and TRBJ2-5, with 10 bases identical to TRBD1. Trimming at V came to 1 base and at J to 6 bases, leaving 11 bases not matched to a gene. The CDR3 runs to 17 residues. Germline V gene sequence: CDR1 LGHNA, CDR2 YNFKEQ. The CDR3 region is CASSQAPRTGGEKTQYF. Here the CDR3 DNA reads TGTGCCAGCAGCCAAGCCCCTCGGACAGGGGGTGAAAAGACCCAGTACTTC.

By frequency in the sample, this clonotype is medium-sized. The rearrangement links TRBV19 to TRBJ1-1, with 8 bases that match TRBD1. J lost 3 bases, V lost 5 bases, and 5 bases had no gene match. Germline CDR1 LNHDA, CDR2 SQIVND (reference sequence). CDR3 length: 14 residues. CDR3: CASSVLTGDTEAFF. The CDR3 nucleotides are TGTGCCAGTAGTGTCTTGACAGGGGACACTGAAGCTTTCTTT. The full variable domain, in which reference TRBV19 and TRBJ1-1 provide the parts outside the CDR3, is DGGITQSPKYLFRKEGQNVTLSCEQNLNHDAMYWYRQDPGQGLRLIYYSQIVNDFQKGDIAEGYSVSREKKESFPLTVTSAQKNPTAFYLCASSVLTGDTEAFFGQGTRLTVV.